The present entry profiles one TCR beta chain with its context. Data came from immunoSEQ multiplex PCR; TCRdb stores just in-frame clones and leaves some out. The data show fewer than 200,000 clones, with 70% to 90% seen just once and under 2% held by the top ten. The data belong to a study of blood T cell repertoires in COVID-19. Study information: Some COVID-19 samples were acute and others convalescent; all came from the United States, Italy and Spain. PBMCs, B-cell-depleted T cells, or T cells were the source of the cDNA or gDNA that made up the material.

The V end lost 3 bases, the J end lost 8 bases, and 14 bases lay between the germline ends. The CDR3 runs 14 residues. Germline loops: CDR1 SGHDN, CDR2 FVKESK. Sequences were obtained from peripheral blood. The chain links TRBV14 to TRBJ2-1, with TRBD2 as a possible D gene (5 bases). The receptor was isolated from a man between 18 and 35 years old who had recovered from COVID-19. DNA of the CDR3: TGTGCCAGCAGCCACCCCCGCCCCGGGGATGAGCAGTTCTTC. This codes for CASSHPRPGDEQFF.